Listed below are T cell receptor beta chains from one sample, sequenced in a study of naive and memory T cell subsets. TCRdb used MiXCR to reprocess the UMI-ligation and nested PCR reads, holding one entry per CDR3 protein. The data hold approximately 21,000 distinct CDR3 sequences, with about 6% observed a single time. The source material was skin, sampled from a tuberculin skin test site. These receptors all stem from an adult in good health. Both conserved end residues are part of each CDR3. The order of the fields is D gene, clone size, CDR3 length, V gene, J gene, CDR3 protein, CDR3 DNA. A D gene is named only where the DNA matches it firmly. Not every row has a clone size; where given, it reads once, few, many or a size class.

d_call: .; clone_size: .; cdr3_length: 13; v_call: TRBV12-3/TRBV12-4; j_call: TRBJ1-1; cdr3_aa: CASSWSGEAEAFF; cdr3_nt: TGTGCCAGCAGTTGGTCAGGTGAAGCTGAAGCTTTCTTT
d_call: .; clone_size: .; cdr3_length: 17; v_call: TRBV5-1; j_call: TRBJ1-1; cdr3_aa: CASSKTPGPRSPTEAFF; cdr3_nt: TGCGCCAGCAGCAAGACGCCCGGGCCCCGTTCCCCCACTGAAGCTTTCTTT
d_call: .; clone_size: .; cdr3_length: 14; v_call: TRBV18; j_call: TRBJ1-2; cdr3_aa: CASSPSFKGNGYTF; cdr3_nt: TGTGCCAGCTCACCATCGTTCAAGGGGAATGGCTACACCTTC
d_call: .; clone_size: .; cdr3_length: 15; v_call: TRBV4-2; j_call: TRBJ1-1; cdr3_aa: CASSQDLKGWGEAFF; cdr3_nt: TGTGCCAGCAGCCAAGATCTTAAGGGTTGGGGTGAAGCTTTCTTT
d_call: TRBD1; clone_size: .; cdr3_length: 15; v_call: TRBV12-3/TRBV12-4; j_call: TRBJ1-6; cdr3_aa: CASSPRDRGNSPLHF; cdr3_nt: TGTGCCAGCAGTCCCCGGGACAGGGGCAATTCACCCCTCCACTTT
d_call: TRBD1; clone_size: medium-sized; cdr3_length: 14; v_call: TRBV11-1; j_call: TRBJ2-7; cdr3_aa: CASSALGQAGEQYF; cdr3_nt: TGTGCCAGCAGCGCACTCGGACAGGCGGGTGAGCAGTACTTC
d_call: .; clone_size: .; cdr3_length: 16; v_call: TRBV19; j_call: TRBJ1-5; cdr3_aa: CASGRRQPNSNQPQHF; cdr3_nt: TGTGCCAGTGGTCGGAGACAGCCTAATAGCAATCAGCCCCAGCATTTT
d_call: .; clone_size: few; cdr3_length: 13; v_call: TRBV19; j_call: TRBJ1-5; cdr3_aa: CASSIDGNQPQHF; cdr3_nt: TGTGCCAGTAGTATAGATGGAAATCAGCCCCAGCATTTT
d_call: .; clone_size: many; cdr3_length: 16; v_call: TRBV4-1; j_call: TRBJ2-2; cdr3_aa: CASSQAMSYESGELFF; cdr3_nt: TGCGCCAGCAGCCAGGCTATGTCCTATGAGAGCGGGGAGCTGTTTTTT
d_call: TRBD1; clone_size: many; cdr3_length: 14; v_call: TRBV29-1; j_call: TRBJ1-5; cdr3_aa: CSVSTGYSNQPQHF; cdr3_nt: TGCAGCGTTTCGACAGGGTACAGCAATCAGCCCCAGCATTTT
d_call: .; clone_size: many; cdr3_length: 12; v_call: TRBV29-1; j_call: TRBJ2-3; cdr3_aa: CSLGSGTDTQYF; cdr3_nt: TGCAGCCTTGGGAGCGGCACAGATACGCAGTATTTT
d_call: .; clone_size: many; cdr3_length: 15; v_call: TRBV28; j_call: TRBJ1-2; cdr3_aa: CASSPPGWSNYGYTF; cdr3_nt: TGTGCCAGCAGTCCGCCGGGATGGTCTAACTATGGCTACACCTTC
d_call: TRBD2; clone_size: many; cdr3_length: 17; v_call: TRBV5-1; j_call: TRBJ2-1; cdr3_aa: CASSPSTSGSSYNEQFF; cdr3_nt: TGCGCCAGCAGCCCATCGACTAGCGGGAGCTCCTACAATGAGCAGTTCTTC
d_call: .; clone_size: few; cdr3_length: 14; v_call: TRBV20-1; j_call: TRBJ1-2; cdr3_aa: CSANPSHANYGDTF; cdr3_nt: TGCAGTGCTAATCCAAGCCATGCTAACTATGGCGACACCTTC
d_call: .; clone_size: many; cdr3_length: 11; v_call: TRBV29-1; j_call: TRBJ2-3; cdr3_aa: CSVESGDTQYF; cdr3_nt: TGCAGCGTTGAATCAGGGGATACGCAGTATTTT
d_call: TRBD2; clone_size: many; cdr3_length: 17; v_call: TRBV7-9; j_call: TRBJ2-7; cdr3_aa: CASSLGSRTAGGYEQYF; cdr3_nt: TGTGCCAGCAGTCTAGGAAGTAGAACAGCGGGAGGGTACGAGCAGTACTTC
d_call: TRBD2; clone_size: many; cdr3_length: 15; v_call: TRBV7-2; j_call: TRBJ2-1; cdr3_aa: CASRVTSGAYNEQFF; cdr3_nt: TGTGCCAGCAGAGTAACTAGCGGGGCCTACAATGAGCAGTTCTTC
d_call: TRBD1; clone_size: few; cdr3_length: 15; v_call: TRBV12-3/TRBV12-4; j_call: TRBJ2-3; cdr3_aa: CATNRDRESGDTQYF; cdr3_nt: TGTGCCACTAATCGGGACAGGGAGTCTGGAGATACGCAGTATTTT
d_call: .; clone_size: .; cdr3_length: 14; v_call: TRBV12-3/TRBV12-4; j_call: TRBJ1-5; cdr3_aa: CASLSGHSNQPQHF; cdr3_nt: TGTGCCAGCTTATCAGGGCACAGCAATCAGCCCCAGCATTTT
d_call: .; clone_size: few; cdr3_length: 12; v_call: TRBV6-2/TRBV6-3; j_call: TRBJ1-2; cdr3_aa: CASSHDRRGYTF; cdr3_nt: TGTGCCAGCAGTCACGACAGGCGGGGCTACACCTTC
d_call: .; clone_size: many; cdr3_length: 12; v_call: TRBV20-1; j_call: TRBJ2-7; cdr3_aa: CSARQSGYEQYF; cdr3_nt: TGCAGTGCTAGACAAAGCGGATACGAGCAGTACTTC
d_call: .; clone_size: medium-sized; cdr3_length: 16; v_call: TRBV28; j_call: TRBJ2-4; cdr3_aa: CASTVASSLAKNIQYF; cdr3_nt: TGTGCCAGCACCGTCGCGAGTTCCTTAGCCAAAAACATTCAGTACTTC
d_call: .; clone_size: few; cdr3_length: 14; v_call: TRBV3-1; j_call: TRBJ1-2; cdr3_aa: CASSQGGRLWGYTF; cdr3_nt: TGTGCCAGCAGCCAAGGAGGCCGCCTTTGGGGCTACACCTTC
d_call: .; clone_size: many; cdr3_length: 12; v_call: TRBV2; j_call: TRBJ2-5; cdr3_aa: CASRSGGETQYF; cdr3_nt: TGTGCCAGCAGATCAGGAGGAGAGACCCAGTACTTC
d_call: TRBD1; clone_size: many; cdr3_length: 16; v_call: TRBV6-5; j_call: TRBJ2-1; cdr3_aa: CASSFRQGGSYNEQFF; cdr3_nt: TGTGCCAGCAGCTTCAGACAGGGGGGATCCTACAATGAGCAGTTCTTC
d_call: .; clone_size: .; cdr3_length: 17; v_call: TRBV4-1; j_call: TRBJ1-1; cdr3_aa: CAGSQDTYRTVNTEAFF; cdr3_nt: TGCGCCGGCAGCCAAGATACATATAGGACAGTGAACACTGAAGCTTTCTTT
d_call: .; clone_size: many; cdr3_length: 20; v_call: TRBV12-5; j_call: TRBJ2-4; cdr3_aa: CASGLVLFGTGGSAKNIQYF; cdr3_nt: TGTGCTAGTGGTTTGGTACTCTTTGGGACCGGGGGTAGCGCCAAAAACATTCAGTACTTC
d_call: .; clone_size: many; cdr3_length: 13; v_call: TRBV9; j_call: TRBJ1-2; cdr3_aa: CASADPWSNRHTF; cdr3_nt: TGTGCCAGCGCTGACCCCTGGAGTAATCGCCACACCTTC
d_call: .; clone_size: .; cdr3_length: 14; v_call: TRBV25-1; j_call: TRBJ1-5; cdr3_aa: CASSPGGLRQPQHF; cdr3_nt: TGTGCCAGCAGCCCCGGGGGGTTGCGACAGCCCCAGCATTTT
d_call: .; clone_size: many; cdr3_length: 14; v_call: TRBV6-6; j_call: TRBJ2-4; cdr3_aa: CASSYHEGGDIQYF; cdr3_nt: TGTGCCAGCAGTTACCACGAGGGAGGAGACATTCAGTACTTC
d_call: TRBD2; clone_size: few; cdr3_length: 16; v_call: TRBV19; j_call: TRBJ2-1; cdr3_aa: CASRGAGGSSYNEQFF; cdr3_nt: TGTGCCAGTAGAGGAGCGGGAGGTAGCTCCTACAATGAGCAGTTCTTC
d_call: .; clone_size: few; cdr3_length: 23; v_call: TRBV2; j_call: TRBJ2-7; cdr3_aa: CASILVSSGPRLPWRISSYEQYF; cdr3_nt: TGTGCCAGCATTCTAGTCAGCAGTGGACCCCGCCTTCCTTGGCGGATCAGCTCCTACGAGCAGTACTTC
d_call: TRBD2; clone_size: many; cdr3_length: 19; v_call: TRBV11-2; j_call: TRBJ2-2; cdr3_aa: CASTLRAGLAGVSTGELFF; cdr3_nt: TGTGCCAGCACCTTAAGAGCTGGACTAGCGGGAGTATCCACCGGGGAGCTGTTTTTT
d_call: .; clone_size: many; cdr3_length: 21; v_call: TRBV3-1; j_call: TRBJ1-2; cdr3_aa: CASSQAIRQASETGLIRSYTF; cdr3_nt: TGTGCCAGCAGCCAAGCAATCCGGCAGGCTTCAGAGACCGGACTAATCCGAAGCTACACCTTC
d_call: .; clone_size: .; cdr3_length: 12; v_call: TRBV6-1; j_call: TRBJ1-1; cdr3_aa: CASTNIPTEAFF; cdr3_nt: TGTGCCAGCACTAATATCCCCACTGAAGCTTTCTTT
d_call: .; clone_size: medium-sized; cdr3_length: 14; v_call: TRBV7-2; j_call: TRBJ2-3; cdr3_aa: CASSFELRSDTQYF; cdr3_nt: TGTGCCAGCAGCTTTGAGCTTAGGTCCGATACGCAGTATTTT
d_call: .; clone_size: .; cdr3_length: 13; v_call: TRBV28; j_call: TRBJ1-6; cdr3_aa: CASRGTANSPLHF; cdr3_nt: TGTGCCAGCCGAGGTACAGCTAATTCACCCCTCCACTTT
d_call: .; clone_size: .; cdr3_length: 14; v_call: TRBV19; j_call: TRBJ2-3; cdr3_aa: CASSQRELGDTQYF; cdr3_nt: TGTGCCAGTAGTCAGCGCGAACTAGGCGATACGCAGTATTTT
d_call: TRBD1; clone_size: .; cdr3_length: 13; v_call: TRBV20-1; j_call: TRBJ1-5; cdr3_aa: CSAIGTADQPQHF; cdr3_nt: TGCAGTGCTATCGGGACAGCCGATCAGCCCCAGCATTTT
d_call: .; clone_size: many; cdr3_length: 15; v_call: TRBV12-3/TRBV12-4; j_call: TRBJ2-7; cdr3_aa: CASSLLLATGNEQYF; cdr3_nt: TGTGCCAGCAGTCTATTACTCGCGACCGGCAACGAGCAGTACTTC
d_call: .; clone_size: few; cdr3_length: 11; v_call: TRBV5-1; j_call: TRBJ2-2; cdr3_aa: CASSFPGELFF; cdr3_nt: TGCGCCAGCAGCTTCCCCGGGGAGCTGTTTTTT
d_call: .; clone_size: many; cdr3_length: 13; v_call: TRBV6-2/TRBV6-3; j_call: TRBJ2-1; cdr3_aa: CASSYGLYNEQFF; cdr3_nt: TGTGCCAGCAGTTACGGCCTCTACAATGAGCAGTTCTTC
d_call: .; clone_size: .; cdr3_length: 16; v_call: TRBV10-3; j_call: TRBJ1-1; cdr3_aa: CAIREGEMVMNTEAFF; cdr3_nt: TGTGCCATCAGGGAGGGGGAAATGGTCATGAACACTGAAGCTTTCTTT
d_call: .; clone_size: many; cdr3_length: 14; v_call: TRBV16; j_call: TRBJ1-4; cdr3_aa: CASSDILSNEKLFF; cdr3_nt: TGTGCCAGCAGCGATATCCTCTCTAATGAAAAACTGTTTTTT
d_call: .; clone_size: .; cdr3_length: 15; v_call: TRBV5-6; j_call: TRBJ2-7; cdr3_aa: CASSLGVRSSYEQYF; cdr3_nt: TGTGCCAGCAGCTTGGGGGTTCGGAGCTCCTACGAGCAGTACTTC
d_call: .; clone_size: .; cdr3_length: 13; v_call: TRBV11-2; j_call: TRBJ2-7; cdr3_aa: CASSPGGSYEQYF; cdr3_nt: TGTGCCAGCAGCCCTGGGGGGTCCTACGAGCAGTACTTC
d_call: .; clone_size: .; cdr3_length: 15; v_call: TRBV5-1; j_call: TRBJ1-1; cdr3_aa: CASSSTSGRYTEAFF; cdr3_nt: TGCGCCAGCAGCTCAACCTCCGGGCGGTACACTGAAGCTTTCTTT
d_call: .; clone_size: .; cdr3_length: 14; v_call: TRBV19; j_call: TRBJ1-5; cdr3_aa: CASSRERINQPQHF; cdr3_nt: TGTGCCAGTAGTAGGGAGCGGATCAATCAGCCCCAGCATTTT
d_call: .; clone_size: medium-sized; cdr3_length: 12; v_call: TRBV3-1; j_call: TRBJ2-3; cdr3_aa: CASSPLGDTQYF; cdr3_nt: TGTGCCAGCAGCCCTCTCGGGGATACGCAGTATTTT
d_call: .; clone_size: many; cdr3_length: 15; v_call: TRBV3-1; j_call: TRBJ2-3; cdr3_aa: CASSVFGTPSDTQYF; cdr3_nt: TGTGCCAGCAGTGTTTTTGGGACGCCCTCAGATACGCAGTATTTT
d_call: TRBD1; clone_size: many; cdr3_length: 15; v_call: TRBV2; j_call: TRBJ1-1; cdr3_aa: CASSRDRAMNTEAFF; cdr3_nt: TGTGCCAGCAGTAGGGACAGGGCCATGAACACTGAAGCTTTCTTT
d_call: TRBD1; clone_size: .; cdr3_length: 14; v_call: TRBV7-9; j_call: TRBJ2-7; cdr3_aa: CASSRGQSSYEQYF; cdr3_nt: TGTGCCAGCAGCAGGGGACAGAGCTCCTACGAGCAGTACTTC
d_call: TRBD2; clone_size: many; cdr3_length: 17; v_call: TRBV7-2; j_call: TRBJ2-1; cdr3_aa: CASSRTGLAGGYNEQFF; cdr3_nt: TGTGCCAGCAGCCGAACGGGACTAGCGGGAGGCTACAATGAGCAGTTCTTC
d_call: TRBD1; clone_size: medium-sized; cdr3_length: 17; v_call: TRBV7-9; j_call: TRBJ2-5; cdr3_aa: CASSLVPGQGVRETQYF; cdr3_nt: TGTGCCAGCAGCTTAGTTCCTGGACAGGGGGTGCGAGAGACCCAGTACTTC
d_call: .; clone_size: many; cdr3_length: 16; v_call: TRBV15; j_call: TRBJ2-5; cdr3_aa: CATSPILDSLRETQYF; cdr3_nt: TGTGCCACCAGCCCCATCTTAGACTCGCTGCGGGAGACCCAGTACTTC
d_call: .; clone_size: many; cdr3_length: 14; v_call: TRBV19; j_call: TRBJ2-1; cdr3_aa: CASSRGHTYNEQFF; cdr3_nt: TGTGCCAGTAGTAGGGGACATACCTACAATGAGCAGTTCTTC
d_call: .; clone_size: few; cdr3_length: 15; v_call: TRBV5-4; j_call: TRBJ2-7; cdr3_aa: CASSLAGGISYEQYF; cdr3_nt: TGTGCCAGCAGCTTGGCCGGGGGCATCTCCTACGAGCAGTACTTC
d_call: .; clone_size: .; cdr3_length: 13; v_call: TRBV7-9; j_call: TRBJ1-5; cdr3_aa: CASSFGQNQPQHF; cdr3_nt: TGTGCCAGCAGCTTTGGACAGAATCAGCCCCAGCATTTT
d_call: .; clone_size: many; cdr3_length: 14; v_call: TRBV10-3; j_call: TRBJ1-2; cdr3_aa: CAISESRDDYGYTF; cdr3_nt: TGTGCCATCAGTGAATCCAGGGATGACTATGGCTACACCTTC